This T cell receptor (beta chain) emerged from a study of cytomegalovirus exposure and HLA in healthy donors. General study findings and limits: A classifier reportedly called cytomegalovirus status with high sensitivity and specificity. Presence/absence analyses supposed approximately even sequencing depth among donors. CMV antigen specificity of a few CMV-associated chains was confirmed in vitro.

The PCR made use of 60 Vbeta and 13 Jbeta primers. Measured with immunoSEQ multiplex PCR; TCRdb has only the in-frame clones, and not every one. The table has 120,000 to 150,000 clones, roughly 80% seen once. This CDR3 has 15 residues. Germline V gene data show CDR1 as GTSNPN and CDR2 as SVGIG (reference sequence). V lost 2 bases and J lost 2; bases outside the gene matches: 5. Worth noting for this clone: The antigen is not known.

V and J are TRBV30 and TRBJ2-3, with 9 bases lining up with TRBD1. Sequenced sample: PBMCs. This TCR was sampled from a woman in her thirties in good health and CMV-seronegative. CDR3 sequence (DNA): TGTGCCTGGAGTAGAGGACAGGGGAACACAGATACGCAGTATTTT. The encoded protein is CAWSRGQGNTDTQYF.